Following are 2 T cell receptor beta chains from one sample sequenced in a study of blood T cell repertoires in COVID-19. Only in-frame clones appear in the TCRdb table, and some are missing; sequencing was by immunoSEQ multiplex PCR. This sample has some 180,000 clones, with roughly 82% found just once. Sequenced: PBMCs or T cells enriched from blood (not recorded which). All receptors come from a woman aged 55-69 years with acute COVID-19.

This sequence joins TRBV4-1 and TRBJ1-3; D not certain. The CDR3 is 12 amino acids. Germline-derived CDR1 and CDR2 are MGHRA and YSYEKL. Between the trimmed V and J ends, which lost 6 bases and 3 bases, there was a span of 6 bases. The CDR3 sequence is CASSPLGNTIYF. The CDR3 DNA reads TGCGCCAGCAGTCCCCTTGGAAACACCATATATTTT.

This chain joins TRBV15 and TRBJ1-5; D unresolved. CDR3 size: 12 residues. Germline loops: CDR1 LNHNV, CDR2 YYDKDF (reference sequence). V was pared by 1 base and J by 5 bases, with 3 bases between. CDR3 DNA sequence: TGTGCCACCAGCAGAGGAGATCAGCCCCAGCATTTT. Encoded protein: CATSRGDQPQHF.